This entry is about one TCR beta chain. Coverage ceases 3 residues before the CDR3 finishes, and the germline J gene fills in the end. This entry belongs to a study of T cells in women clearing cervical HPV infection. Repertoires were generated with immunoSEQ multiplex PCR, while TCRdb's copy carries only in-frame clones and drops some. The sample table sets out about 30,000 clones. Germline V gives CDR1 SNHLY, CDR2 FYNNEI. V lost 1 base, J lost 2 bases, and 12 bases lay in between. This CDR3 is built from 15 residues. This receptor was taken from a woman aged 18 to 75 with a cervical HPV16 infection that either progressed to CIN3+ or cleared (not recorded which). This chain joins TRBV2 and TRBJ2-7, with TRBD1 as a possible D gene (5 bases). The sample consisted of blood buffy coat. Incomplete CDR3 DNA: TGTGCCAGCAGTGAAGGCGGACACGGTACCTACGAG. Translated, it gives CASSEGGHGTYE. The whole CDR3 sequence is CASSEGGHGTYEQYF.